The 9 T cell receptor beta chains reported below all come from one sample, sequenced in a study of T cell repertoires in ileal Crohn's disease. TCRdb's copy holds only in-frame clones and misses some; the assay was immunoSEQ multiplex PCR. The table has about 15,000 clones, 75% to 85% seen once. The sequencing sample was made of ileal tissue. Receptors were obtained from an adult with Crohn's disease.

The chain employs TRBV25-1 and TRBJ1-2; perhaps TRBD1 as D (6 bases). The CDR3 length is 16 residues. Germline CDR1 is MGHDK and CDR2 is SYGVNS. With 4 bases removed from V and 3 bases from J, the gap between germline ends came to 18 bases. The CDR3, as DNA: TGTGCCAGCAGTGGAACACGGAGGGGGAGGGACTATGGCTACACCTTC. Translation: CASSGTRRGRDYGYTF.

V gene TRBV19 combines with J gene TRBJ2-3; perhaps TRBD1 as D (6 bases). The CDR3 contains 16 residues. Trimming stripped 3 bases from V and 0 bases from J, with 13 bases between. Germline CDR1 reads LNHDA; CDR2 reads SQIVND (reference sequence). CDR3 bases: TGTGCCAGTAGTATTTTGACAGGTTTCAGCACAGATACGCAGTATTTT. Amino acid sequence: CASSILTGFSTDTQYF.

This chain uses TRBV15 with TRBJ2-1; 7 nucleotides align to TRBD2. The CDR3 runs to 16 residues. The junction had 13 bases not matched to a gene; V was cut back by 3 bases and J by 8 bases. The germline CDR1 and CDR2 sequences are LNHNV and YYDKDF (reference sequence). CDR3 DNA: TGTGCCACCAGCAGCGCAGTAGCGGGCCCTAGGGATGAGCAGTTCTTC. Its protein product is CATSSAVAGPRDEQFF.

This chain connects TRBV13 to TRBJ2-7; 7 bases line up with TRBD1. CDR3 length: 15 amino acids. V trimming: 1 base; J trimming: 3 bases; junction bases outside the gene matches: 6. Germline CDR1 PRHDT, CDR2 FYEKMQ (reference sequence). For the CDR3, the DNA is TGTGCCAGCAGCTTAGCCTTGCCAGGGGGCTACGAGCAGTACTTC. It encodes CASSLALPGGYEQYF.

This clone was observed a single time. Written as DNA, the CDR3 is TGTGCCAGCAGTTATGAAGGGGGCACTGAAGCTTTCTTT. It codes for CASSYEGGTEAFF. The chain carries TRBV6-5 and TRBJ1-1, with D tentatively TRBD1 (6 bases). V lost 3 bases to trimming and J lost 4 bases, with 9 bases between them. Looked up from germline, CDR1 is MNHEY and CDR2 is SVGAGI. The CDR3 extends over 13 amino acids.

The chain carries TRBV9 and TRBJ1-6, with D perhaps TRBD1 (6 bases). This CDR3 region has 15 residues. Trimming left V 6 bases short and J 9 bases short, with 19 bases between. Germline loops: CDR1 SGDLS, CDR2 YYNGEE. The CDR3 nucleotides are TGTGCCAGCACCCCGGGGGGGGGCGCCGGTTCACCCCTCCACTTT. It specifies CASTPGGGAGSPLHF.

This chain links TRBV9 with TRBJ2-1; 8 positions match TRBD2. V lost 0 bases and J lost 5; bases outside the gene matches: 4. The CDR3 loop spans 15 amino acids. The germline V gene encodes CDR1 SGDLS and CDR2 YYNGEE. CDR3 in amino acids: CASSVETSGHNEQFF. In nucleotides, the CDR3 is TGTGCCAGCAGCGTAGAAACTAGCGGTCACAATGAGCAGTTCTTC.

The chain combines TRBV5-1 with TRBJ2-1; D is ambiguous. CDR1 is SGHRS and CDR2 is YFSETQ in the germline V gene. Trimming stripped 0 bases from V and 0 bases from J, with 7 bases between. This CDR3 spans 15 amino acids. CDR3 amino acids: CASSLGLASYNEQFF. CDR3 in DNA: TGCGCCAGCAGCTTGGGACTTGCCTCCTACAATGAGCAGTTCTTC.

The rearrangement links TRBV29-1 to TRBJ2-5, with 7 bases lining up with TRBD1. The CDR3 runs 13 residues. Losses at the gene ends were 7 bases for V and 2 bases for J; bases not matched to a gene: 7. Germline CDR1 is SQVTM and CDR2 is ANQGSEA. The CDR3 nucleotides are TGCAGCGCCTCGACAGGGTCACAAGAGACCCAGTACTTC. It encodes CSASTGSQETQYF.